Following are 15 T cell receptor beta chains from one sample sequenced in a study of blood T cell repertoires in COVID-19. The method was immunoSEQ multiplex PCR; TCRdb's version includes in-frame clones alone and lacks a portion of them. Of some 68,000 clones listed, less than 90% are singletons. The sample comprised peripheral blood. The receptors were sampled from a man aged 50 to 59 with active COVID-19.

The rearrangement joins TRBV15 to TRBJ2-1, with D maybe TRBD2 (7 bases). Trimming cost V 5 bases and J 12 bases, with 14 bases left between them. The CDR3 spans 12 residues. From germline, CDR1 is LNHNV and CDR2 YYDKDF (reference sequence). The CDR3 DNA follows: TGTGCCACCAGCGGGGGGGGGCCTTGGCAGTTCTTC. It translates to CATSGGGPWQFF.

The CDR3 nucleotides read TGTGCCAGCAGCGTAGTAGCGGGGCCCTCCTACGAGCAGTACTTC. The encoded protein is CASSVVAGPSYEQYF. The chain uses TRBV9 and TRBJ2-7, with 8 bases identical to TRBD2. CDR3 length: 15 amino acids. J lost 0 bases, V lost 0 bases, and 2 bases had no gene match. Germline V gene sequence: CDR1 SGDLS, CDR2 YYNGEE.

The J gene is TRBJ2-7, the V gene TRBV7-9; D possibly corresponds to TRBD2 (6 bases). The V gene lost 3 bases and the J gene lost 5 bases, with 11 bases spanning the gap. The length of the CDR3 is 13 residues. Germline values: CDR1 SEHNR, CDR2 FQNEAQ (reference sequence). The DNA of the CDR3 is TGTGCCAGCAGCTTGCCGGGAGTTAACGAGCAGTACTTC. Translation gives CASSLPGVNEQYF.

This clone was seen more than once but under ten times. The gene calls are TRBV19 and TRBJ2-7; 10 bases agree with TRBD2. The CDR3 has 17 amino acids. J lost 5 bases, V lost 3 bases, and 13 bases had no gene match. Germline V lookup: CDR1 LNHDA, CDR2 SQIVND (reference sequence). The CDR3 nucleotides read TGTGCCAGTAGTATTAGTAGCGGGAGGCTGCCTCGGCACGAGCAGTACTTC. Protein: CASSISSGRLPRHEQYF. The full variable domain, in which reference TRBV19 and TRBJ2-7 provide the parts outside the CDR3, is DGGITQSPKYLFRKEGQNVTLSCEQNLNHDAMYWYRQDPGQGLRLIYYSQIVNDFQKGDIAEGYSVSREKKESFPLTVTSAQKNPTAFYLCASSISSGRLPRHEQYFGPGTRLTVT.

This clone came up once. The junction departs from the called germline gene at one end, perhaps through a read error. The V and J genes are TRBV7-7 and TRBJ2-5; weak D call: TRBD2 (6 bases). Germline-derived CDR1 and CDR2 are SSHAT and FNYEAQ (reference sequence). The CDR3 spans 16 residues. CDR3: CASSSRLGTYAETQYF. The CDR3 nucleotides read TGTGCTAGCAGCTCAAGACTCGGGACTTACGCAGAGACCCAGTACTTC.

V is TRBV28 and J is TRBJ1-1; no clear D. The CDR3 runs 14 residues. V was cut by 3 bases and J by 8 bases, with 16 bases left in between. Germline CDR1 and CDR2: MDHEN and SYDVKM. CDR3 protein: CASSLSGSRPEAFF. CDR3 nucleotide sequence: TGTGCCAGCAGTTTGTCGGGAAGCAGACCAGAAGCTTTCTTT.

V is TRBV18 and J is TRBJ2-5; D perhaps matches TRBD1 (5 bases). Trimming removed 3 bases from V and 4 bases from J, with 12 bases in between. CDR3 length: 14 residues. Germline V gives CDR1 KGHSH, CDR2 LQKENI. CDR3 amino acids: CASSPADTGETQYF. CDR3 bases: TGTGCCAGCTCACCCGCTGACACAGGAGAGACCCAGTACTTC.

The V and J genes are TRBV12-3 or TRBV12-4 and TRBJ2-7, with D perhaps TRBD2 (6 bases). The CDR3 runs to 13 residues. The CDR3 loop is CASGIGRGYEQYF. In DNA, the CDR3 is TGTGCAAGTGGGATTGGGCGGGGTTACGAGCAGTACTTC.

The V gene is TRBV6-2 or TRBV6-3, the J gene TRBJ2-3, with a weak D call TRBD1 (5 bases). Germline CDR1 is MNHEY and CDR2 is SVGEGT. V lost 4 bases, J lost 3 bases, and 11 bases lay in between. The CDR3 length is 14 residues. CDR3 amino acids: CASSWGWGTDTQYF. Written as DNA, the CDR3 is TGTGCCAGCAGTTGGGGCTGGGGAACAGATACGCAGTATTTT.

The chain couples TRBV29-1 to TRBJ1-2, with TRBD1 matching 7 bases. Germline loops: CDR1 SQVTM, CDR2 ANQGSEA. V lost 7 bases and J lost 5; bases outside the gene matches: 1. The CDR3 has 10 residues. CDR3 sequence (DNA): TGCAGCGCAGGGGGATATGGCTACACCTTC. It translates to CSAGGYGYTF. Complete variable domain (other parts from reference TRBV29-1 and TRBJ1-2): SAVISQKPSRDICQRGTSLTIQCQVDSQVTMMFWYRQQPGQSLTLIATANQGSEATYESGFVIDKFPISRPNLTFSTLTVSNMSPEDSSIYLCSAGGYGYTFGSGTRLTVV.

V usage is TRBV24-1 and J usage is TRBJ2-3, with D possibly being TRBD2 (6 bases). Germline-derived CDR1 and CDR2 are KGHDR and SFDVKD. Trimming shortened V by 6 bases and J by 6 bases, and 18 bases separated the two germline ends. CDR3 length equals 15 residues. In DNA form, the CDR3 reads TGTGCCACCAGTCGGGCGGGGCAAAATAGGGATACGCAGTATTTT. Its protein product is CATSRAGQNRDTQYF.

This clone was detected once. This CDR3 is CASSLGQGFGYTF. CDR3 sequence (DNA): TGTGCCAGCAGTTTAGGGCAGGGATTTGGCTACACCTTC. The gene calls are TRBV12-3 or TRBV12-4 and TRBJ1-2, with a tentative D call TRBD1 (5 bases). CDR3 length: 13 amino acids. The V gene lost 1 base and the J gene lost 7 bases, with 10 bases spanning the gap.

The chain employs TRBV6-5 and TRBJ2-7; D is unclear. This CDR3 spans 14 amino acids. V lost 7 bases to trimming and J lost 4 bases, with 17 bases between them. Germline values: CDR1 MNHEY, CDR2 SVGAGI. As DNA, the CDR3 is TGTGCCAGCATGCGAGGAGTCACCCCATACGAGCAGTACTTC. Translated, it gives CASMRGVTPYEQYF.

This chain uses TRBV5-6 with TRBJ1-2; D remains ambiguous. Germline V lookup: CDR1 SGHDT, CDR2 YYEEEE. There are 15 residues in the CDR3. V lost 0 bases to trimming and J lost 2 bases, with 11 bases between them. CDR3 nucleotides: TGTGCCAGCAGCTTGGGGAGGGTTCTCAACTATGGCTACACCTTC. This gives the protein CASSLGRVLNYGYTF.

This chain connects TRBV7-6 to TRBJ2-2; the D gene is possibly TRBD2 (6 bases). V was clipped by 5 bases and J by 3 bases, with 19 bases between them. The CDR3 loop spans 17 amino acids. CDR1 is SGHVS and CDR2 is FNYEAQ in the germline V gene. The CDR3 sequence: CASSPVGTSMYTGELFF. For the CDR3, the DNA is TGTGCCAGCAGCCCCGTTGGGACTTCCATGTACACCGGGGAGCTGTTTTTT.